This T cell receptor beta chain was documented in a study of blood T cell repertoires in COVID-19. Study-level background: Sites in the United States, Italy and Spain provided acute and convalescent COVID-19 samples. T cells, B-cell-depleted T cells, or PBMCs provided the cDNA or gDNA that served as material.

Per the germline V gene, CDR1 is SGHRS and CDR2 is YFSETQ. This CDR3 has 14 residues. The V and J ends lost 4 bases and 6 bases respectively, with 16 bases between them. Methods used by the authors: Amplification from reference gene primers served as the basis for estimated nucleated cell counts. The repertoire was sequenced with immunoSEQ multiplex PCR; TCRdb's copy has only in-frame clones and lacks some. That table is the source of V, J and clone size, and D and trimming were worked out from the DNA. Of about 46,000 clones in the sample, more than 80% were seen once. This TCR was recovered from a man between 60 and 75 years old with acute or convalescent COVID-19. This sequence joins TRBV5-1 and TRBJ1-2; TRBD1 might be the D (6 bases). The sequenced sample consisted of peripheral blood. The CDR3 sequence: CASSQTGNWDGYTF. The CDR3 bases are TGCGCCAGCAGCCAAACAGGGAATTGGGATGGCTACACCTTC. The full variable domain, rest sourced from reference TRBV5-1 and TRBJ1-2, is KAGVTQTPRYLIKTRGQQVTLSCSPISGHRSVSWYQQTPGQGLQFLFEYFSETQRNKGNFPGRFSGRQFSNSRSEMNVSTLELGDSALYLCASSQTGNWDGYTFGSGTRLTVV.